This T cell receptor (beta chain) appears in the sequencing data of a study of CD8 T cells in ankylosing spondylitis. About this clonotype itself: Antigen: not known.

TCRdb fed the 5' RACE reads into MiXCR, producing one record per CDR3 protein. This table has over 400,000 distinct CDR3 sequences, more than 25% appearing once. The study's findings and limits: Ankylosing spondylitis blood appeared to be characterized by a TCR beta motif of 7 to 9 highly homologous variants. Relatively scarce in peripheral blood, disease-linked clones were CD8+.

The CDR3 consists of 15 residues. CDR1 is ENHRY and CDR2 is SYGVKD in the germline V gene. The V gene lost 3 bases and the J gene lost 1 base, with 12 bases spanning the gap. Sequencing was performed on blood, either unsorted or a sorted T cell fraction (not recorded which). The source is a male donor with ankylosing spondylitis. The chain has TRBV10-3 and TRBJ2-5, with D possibly TRBD1 on 5 matching bases. DNA for the CDR3: TGTGCCATCAGTGACCCGAGACAGTTCCAAGAGACCCAGTACTTC. Its protein is CAISDPRQFQETQYF.